This paragraph reports one T cell receptor (beta chain). Germline CDR1 and CDR2: SNHLY and FYNNEI. The CDR3 length is 14 residues. V lost 8 bases and J 1 base, leaving 11 bases between the germline ends. In making TCR cDNA, 5'RACE template switching added a universal primer site and UMIs to it. TCRdb passed the 5' RACE reads through MiXCR, listing each CDR3 protein once. Of under 200,000 distinct CDR3 sequences in the sample, 8% to 13% were seen once. The data stem from a study of T cells after yellow fever vaccination. This sample comprised CD8+ T cells sorted from PBMCs, obtained 15 days after the yellow fever booster vaccination. This receptor was obtained from a man aged 18 to 30 who received the YFV17D yellow fever vaccine. The V call is TRBV2, the J call TRBJ2-2; D possibly corresponds to TRBD2 (6 bases). The CDR3 DNA reads TGTGCCAGCCGACCGCGGGGGAACACCGGGGAGCTGTTTTTT. This gives the protein CASRPRGNTGELFF.